Listed below are T cell receptor beta chains from one sample, sequenced in a study of OX40 agonist ivuxolimab in advanced cancers. Generated by immunoSEQ multiplex PCR, the TCRdb table keeps only in-frame clones and is missing some. The data contain some 59,000 clones, about 85% of them singletons. The sample consisted of CD4+ or CD8+ T cells sorted from blood, taken in a trial of the OX40 agonist ivuxolimab. These receptors came from an adult with an advanced solid tumor such as melanoma, head and neck, liver or kidney cancer. CDR3s include the opening cysteine and the closing phenylalanine or tryptophan. D genes are given only for firm matches. The size field is filled for only some rows; it gives once, few, many or a size class.

-,-,TRBV4-1,TRBJ2-7,CASSFQWEALYEQYF,TGCGCCAGCTCTTTCCAGTGGGAGGCCCTCTACGAGCAGTACTTC
TRBD2,-,TRBV5-1,TRBJ2-5,CASSSQTSGRARETQYF,TGCGCCAGCAGCTCCCAGACTAGCGGGAGGGCCCGGGAGACCCAGTACTTC
-,-,TRBV10-3,TRBJ2-7,CAISELGNYEQYF,TGTGCCATCAGTGAGTTGGGTAACTACGAGCAGTACTTC
-,-,TRBV27,TRBJ1-5,CASSLRGAFQPQHF,TGTGCCAGCAGTTTAAGGGGGGCGTTTCAGCCCCAGCATTTT
-,-,TRBV30,TRBJ2-2,CAWSVIWGPGDTGELFF,TGTGCCTGGAGTGTTATATGGGGGCCAGGAGACACCGGGGAGCTGTTTTTT
-,few,TRBV2,TRBJ2-7,CAIPRALSSYEQYF,TGTGCCATCCCTCGGGCCTTAAGCTCCTACGAGCAGTACTTC
-,-,TRBV6-5,TRBJ1-5,CASSFQRGTQPQHF,TGTGCCAGCAGTTTTCAAAGGGGGACTCAGCCCCAGCATTTT
TRBD2,few,TRBV10-3,TRBJ2-2,CASRPSGRSPAGELFF,TGTGCCAGCAGGCCTAGCGGGAGGAGCCCTGCCGGGGAGCTGTTTTTT
-,-,TRBV29-1,TRBJ1-6,CSVAEKWESPLHF,TGCAGCGTCGCCGAAAAGTGGGAATCACCCCTCCACTTT
-,-,TRBV5-4,TRBJ1-4,CASSLWGGEKLFF,TGTGCCAGCAGCTTGTGGGGTGGAGAAAAACTGTTTTTT
-,few,TRBV7-3,TRBJ1-2,CASSLDMNRGYTF,TGTGCCAGCAGCTTAGACATGAATCGTGGCTACACCTTC
-,-,TRBV2,TRBJ1-6,CASKENSPLHF,TGTGCCAGCAAAGAGAATTCACCCCTCCACTTT
-,-,TRBV4-1,TRBJ2-2,CASSQVVLGTGELFF,TGCGCCAGCAGCCAAGTCGTGTTGGGGACCGGGGAGCTGTTTTTT
-,-,TRBV6-1,TRBJ1-1,CASSDWGNINTEAFF,TGTGCCAGCAGTGATTGGGGGAATATTAACACTGAAGCTTTCTTT
TRBD2,-,TRBV15,TRBJ2-1,CATSKGLASYNEQFF,TGTGCCACCAGCAAGGGACTAGCGTCGTACAATGAGCAGTTCTTC
TRBD1,-,TRBV11-2,TRBJ2-2,CASSFSGGRTGELFF,TGTGCCAGCAGCTTTTCAGGGGGCCGAACCGGGGAGCTGTTTTTT
-,-,TRBV19,TRBJ1-2,CASSPRQDYGYTF,TGTGCCAGTAGTCCGAGACAGGACTATGGCTACACCTTC
TRBD2,-,TRBV28,TRBJ2-3,CASSRGGIPDTQYF,TGTGCCAGCAGCCGGGGGGGGATTCCAGATACGCAGTATTTT
-,-,TRBV10-3,TRBJ1-1,CAISATGTFNTEAFF,TGTGCCATCAGTGCCACCGGGACATTTAACACTGAAGCTTTCTTT
-,-,TRBV9,TRBJ2-2,CASSSLVVGTGELFF,TGTGCCAGCAGCTCCCTGGTCGTGGGGACCGGGGAGCTGTTTTTT
-,-,TRBV23-1,TRBJ2-5,CASSLSGSDWETQYF,TGCGCCAGCAGTCTGTCGGGGAGTGATTGGGAGACCCAGTACTTC
TRBD2,-,TRBV6-1,TRBJ2-2,CASSGLGSGRVEGTGELFF,TGTGCCAGCAGTGGATTGGGTAGCGGGAGGGTAGAGGGCACCGGGGAGCTGTTTTTT
-,-,TRBV10-3,TRBJ1-2,CAISEDALGYTF,TGTGCCATCAGTGAAGACGCGCTGGGCTACACCTTC
-,-,TRBV28,TRBJ1-2,CASSSGWTYGYTF,TGTGCCAGCAGTTCCGGGTGGACTTATGGCTACACCTTC
TRBD1,-,TRBV5-1,TRBJ2-7,CASSSRTGPHEQYF,TGCGCCAGCAGCTCCAGGACAGGGCCGCACGAGCAGTACTTC
TRBD1,once,TRBV2,TRBJ2-7,CASTLDRGSYEQYF,TGTGCCAGCACCCTCGACAGGGGAAGCTACGAGCAGTACTTC
-,-,TRBV28,TRBJ1-1,CASSTLGGGSATEAFF,TGTGCCAGCAGTACCCTAGGGGGAGGATCGGCAACTGAAGCTTTCTTT
TRBD1,-,TRBV5-6,TRBJ1-3,CATHTGTAGNTIYF,TGTGCCACCCACACCGGGACAGCTGGAAACACCATATATTTT
-,-,TRBV6-5,TRBJ2-3,CASSPLWPTTDTQYF,TGTGCCAGCAGTCCCTTGTGGCCCACTACAGATACGCAGTATTTT
-,-,TRBV19,TRBJ2-1,CASSDVGQYNEQFF,TGTGCCAGTAGTGACGTTGGCCAGTACAATGAGCAGTTCTTC
-,-,TRBV6-6,TRBJ1-5,CASRPGSGNQPQHF,TGTGCCAGCAGACCAGGGAGCGGCAATCAGCCCCAGCATTTT
-,-,TRBV21-1,TRBJ1-3,CARAGFGNTIYF,TGTGCCCGGGCGGGGTTTGGAAACACCATATATTTT
-,-,TRBV2,TRBJ2-7,CASSELPREQYF,TGTGCCAGCAGTGAACTTCCCCGGGAGCAGTACTTC